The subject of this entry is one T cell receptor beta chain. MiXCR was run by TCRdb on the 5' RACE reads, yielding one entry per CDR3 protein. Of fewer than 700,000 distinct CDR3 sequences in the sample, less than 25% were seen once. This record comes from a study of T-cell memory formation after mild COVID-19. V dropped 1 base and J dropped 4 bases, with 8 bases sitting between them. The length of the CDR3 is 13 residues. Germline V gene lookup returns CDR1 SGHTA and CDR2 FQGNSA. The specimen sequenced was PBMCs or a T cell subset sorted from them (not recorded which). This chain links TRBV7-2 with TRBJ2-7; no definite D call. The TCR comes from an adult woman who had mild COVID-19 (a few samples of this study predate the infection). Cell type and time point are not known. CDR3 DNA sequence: TGTGCCAGCAGCTTAGAAGGGTTTTACGAGCAGTACTTC. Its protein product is CASSLEGFYEQYF.